The clone carrying this T cell receptor beta chain was recorded many times. The antigen is not known. Germline V gives CDR1 LNHNV, CDR2 YYDKDF (reference sequence). V lost 4 bases to trimming and J lost 1 base, with 13 bases between them. The CDR3 has 15 amino acids. Unique molecular identifiers were used in preparing the TCRbeta library. A single record per CDR3 protein comes from TCRdb applying MiXCR to the PCR reads. The sample consists of 25,000 or so distinct CDR3 sequences, roughly a sixth of them appearing once. This sample was included in a study of T-cell reconstitution after alpha-beta-depleted transplantation in children. Study-wide results and caveats: Surviving recipient T cells and thymic progenitors produced the high day-60 TCRbeta diversity seen in some patients.

This chain uses TRBV15 with TRBJ2-5; the D gene is possibly TRBD1 (6 bases). Sequences were derived from PBMCs, mostly from graft donor cells, sampled 60 days after TCRalphabeta/CD19-depleted stem cell transplant. This clonotype was obtained from a male patient under 10 years old who had a stem cell transplant for acute lymphoblastic leukemia, so the T cells may come from the graft donor. In DNA form, the CDR3 reads TGTGCCACCAGCACAGGACAGCAAGTCCAAGAGACCCAGTACTTC. Its protein is CATSTGQQVQETQYF. Based on the CDR3 plus reference TRBV15 and TRBJ2-5, the full variable domain is DAMVIQNPRYQVTQFGKPVTLSCSQTLNHNVMYWYQQKSSQAPKLLFHYYDKDFNNEADTPDNFQSRRPNTSFCFLDIRSPGLGDTAMYLCATSTGQQVQETQYFGPGTRLLVL.